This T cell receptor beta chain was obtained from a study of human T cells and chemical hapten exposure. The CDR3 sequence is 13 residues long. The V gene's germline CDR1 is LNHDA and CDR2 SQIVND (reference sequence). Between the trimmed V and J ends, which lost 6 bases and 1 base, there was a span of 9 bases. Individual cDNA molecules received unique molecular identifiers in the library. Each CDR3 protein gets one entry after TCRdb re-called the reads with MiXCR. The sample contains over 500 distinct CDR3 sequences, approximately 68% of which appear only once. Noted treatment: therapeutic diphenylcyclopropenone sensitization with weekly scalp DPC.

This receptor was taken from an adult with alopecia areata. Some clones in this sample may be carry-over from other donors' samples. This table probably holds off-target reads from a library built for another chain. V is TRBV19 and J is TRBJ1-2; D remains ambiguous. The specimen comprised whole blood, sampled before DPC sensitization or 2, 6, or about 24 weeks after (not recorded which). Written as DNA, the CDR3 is TGTGCCAGTAGCCCGACGGATAACTATGGCTACACCTTC. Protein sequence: CASSPTDNYGYTF.